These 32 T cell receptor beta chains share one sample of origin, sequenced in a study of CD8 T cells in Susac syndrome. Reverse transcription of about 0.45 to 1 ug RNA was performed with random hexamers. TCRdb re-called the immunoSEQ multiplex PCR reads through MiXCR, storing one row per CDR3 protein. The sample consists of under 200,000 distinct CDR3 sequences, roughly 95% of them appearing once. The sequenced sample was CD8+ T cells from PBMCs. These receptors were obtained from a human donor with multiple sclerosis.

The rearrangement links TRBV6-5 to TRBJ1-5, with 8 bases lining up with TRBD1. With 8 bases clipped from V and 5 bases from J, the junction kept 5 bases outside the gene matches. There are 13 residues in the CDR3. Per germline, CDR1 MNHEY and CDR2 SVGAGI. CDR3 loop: CASSDRGDQPQHF. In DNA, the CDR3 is TGTGCCAGCTCCGACAGGGGCGATCAGCCCCAGCATTTT.

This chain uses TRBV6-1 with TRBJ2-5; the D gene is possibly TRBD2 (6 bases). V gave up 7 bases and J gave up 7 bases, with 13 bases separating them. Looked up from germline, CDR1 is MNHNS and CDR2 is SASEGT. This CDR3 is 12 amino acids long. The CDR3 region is CASIRDSGTQYF. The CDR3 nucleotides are TGTGCCAGCATTCGGGACTCCGGGACCCAGTACTTC.

CDR3 in amino acids: CAWRLGDYTEAFF. In DNA form, the CDR3 reads TGTGCCTGGAGGTTAGGAGATTACACTGAAGCTTTCTTT. V is TRBV30 and J is TRBJ1-1; D call uncertain. V lost 3 bases and J lost 3, with 11 bases in between. The germline CDR1 and CDR2 sequences are GTSNPN and SVGIG (reference sequence). CDR3 size: 13 residues.

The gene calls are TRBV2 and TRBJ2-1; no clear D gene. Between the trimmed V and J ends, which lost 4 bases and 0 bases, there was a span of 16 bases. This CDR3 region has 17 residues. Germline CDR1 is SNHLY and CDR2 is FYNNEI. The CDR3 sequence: CASSGPPVLSSYNEQFF. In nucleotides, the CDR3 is TGTGCCAGCAGTGGCCCCCCAGTTCTAAGCTCCTACAATGAGCAGTTCTTC.

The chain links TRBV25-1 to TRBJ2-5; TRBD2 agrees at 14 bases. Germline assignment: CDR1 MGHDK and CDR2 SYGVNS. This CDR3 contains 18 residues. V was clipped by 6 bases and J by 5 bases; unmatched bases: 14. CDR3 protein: CASSGPLGLAGAGETQYF. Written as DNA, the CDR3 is TGTGCCAGCAGCGGCCCCCTGGGACTAGCGGGAGCAGGGGAGACCCAGTACTTC.

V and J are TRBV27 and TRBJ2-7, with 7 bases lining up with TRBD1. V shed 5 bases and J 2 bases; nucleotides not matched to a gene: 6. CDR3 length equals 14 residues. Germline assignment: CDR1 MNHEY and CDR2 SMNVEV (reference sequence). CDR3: CASSRDRETYEQYF. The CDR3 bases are TGTGCCAGCAGTCGAGACAGGGAGACCTACGAGCAGTACTTC.

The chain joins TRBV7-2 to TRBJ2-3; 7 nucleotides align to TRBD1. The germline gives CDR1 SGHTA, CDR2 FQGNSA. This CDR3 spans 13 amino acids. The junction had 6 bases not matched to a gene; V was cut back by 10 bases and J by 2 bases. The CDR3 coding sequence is TGTGCCAACTGGGACAGCAACACAGATACGCAGTATTTT. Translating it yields CANWDSNTDTQYF. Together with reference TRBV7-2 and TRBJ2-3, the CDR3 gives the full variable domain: GAGVSQSPSNKVTEKGKDVELRCDPISGHTALYWYRQSLGQGLEFLIYFQGNSAPDKSGLPSDRFSAERTGGSVSTLTIQRTQQEDSAVYLCANWDSNTDTQYFGPGTRLTVL.

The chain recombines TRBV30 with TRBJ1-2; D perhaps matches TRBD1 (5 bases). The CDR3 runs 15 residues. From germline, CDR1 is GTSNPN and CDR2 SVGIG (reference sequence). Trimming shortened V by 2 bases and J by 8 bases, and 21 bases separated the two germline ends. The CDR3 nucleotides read TGTGCCTGGAGTCCCGGACTAGCGGGACCGCGAGGCTACACCTTC. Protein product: CAWSPGLAGPRGYTF.

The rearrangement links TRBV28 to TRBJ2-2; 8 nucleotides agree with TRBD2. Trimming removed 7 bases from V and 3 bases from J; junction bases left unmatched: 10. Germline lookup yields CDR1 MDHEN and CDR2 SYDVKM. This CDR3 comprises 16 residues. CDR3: CASKRGGSQDTGELFF. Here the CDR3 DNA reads TGTGCCAGCAAACGGGGGGGTTCGCAGGACACCGGGGAGCTGTTTTTT.

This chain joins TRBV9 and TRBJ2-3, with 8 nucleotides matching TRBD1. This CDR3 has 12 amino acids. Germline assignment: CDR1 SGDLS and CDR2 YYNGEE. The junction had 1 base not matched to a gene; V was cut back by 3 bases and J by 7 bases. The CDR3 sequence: CASSGQGNTQYF. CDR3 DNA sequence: TGTGCCAGCAGCGGACAGGGGAATACGCAGTATTTT.

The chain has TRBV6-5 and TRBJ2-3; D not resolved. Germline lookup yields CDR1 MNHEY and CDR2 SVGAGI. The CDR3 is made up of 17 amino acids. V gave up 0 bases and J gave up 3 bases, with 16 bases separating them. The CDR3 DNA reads TGTGCCAGCAGTTACTCCTCGACGTACGTGGTAACAGATACGCAGTATTTT. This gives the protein CASSYSSTYVVTDTQYF.

The CDR3 loop is CASSQGQGYEQFF. CDR3 nucleotides: TGTGCCAGCAGCCAAGGACAGGGTTATGAGCAGTTCTTC. The J gene is TRBJ2-1, the V gene TRBV3-1; 7 bases map to TRBD1. Trimming took 1 base from V and 8 from J; bases not matched to a gene: 2. The CDR3 spans 13 residues. From germline, CDR1 is LGHDT and CDR2 YNNKEL (reference sequence).

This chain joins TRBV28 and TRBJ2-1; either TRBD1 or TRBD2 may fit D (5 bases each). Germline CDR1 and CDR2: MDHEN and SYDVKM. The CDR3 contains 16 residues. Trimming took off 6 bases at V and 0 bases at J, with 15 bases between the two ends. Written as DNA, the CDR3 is TGTGCCAGCAGCCCCGGGACCCTTTACTCCTACAATGAGCAGTTCTTC. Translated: CASSPGTLYSYNEQFF.

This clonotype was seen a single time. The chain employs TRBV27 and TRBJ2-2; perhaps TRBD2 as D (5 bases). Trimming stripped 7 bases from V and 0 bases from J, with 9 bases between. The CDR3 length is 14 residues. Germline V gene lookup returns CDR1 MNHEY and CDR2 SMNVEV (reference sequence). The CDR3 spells CASTQTTNTGELFF. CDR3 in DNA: TGTGCCAGCACCCAGACTACGAACACCGGGGAGCTGTTTTTT.

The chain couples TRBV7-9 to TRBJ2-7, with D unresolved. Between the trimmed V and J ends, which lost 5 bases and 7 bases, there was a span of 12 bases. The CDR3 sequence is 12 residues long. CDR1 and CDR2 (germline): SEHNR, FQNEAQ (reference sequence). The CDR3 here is CASSPRSGEQYF. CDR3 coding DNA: TGTGCCAGCAGCCCCAGGTCTGGGGAGCAGTACTTC.

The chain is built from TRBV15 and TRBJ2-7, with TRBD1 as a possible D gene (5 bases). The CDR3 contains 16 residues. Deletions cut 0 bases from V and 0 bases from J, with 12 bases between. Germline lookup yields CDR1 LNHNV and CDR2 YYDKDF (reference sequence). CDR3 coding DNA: TGTGCCACCAGCAGAGACGCCGACAGTCCCTCCTACGAGCAGTACTTC. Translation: CATSRDADSPSYEQYF. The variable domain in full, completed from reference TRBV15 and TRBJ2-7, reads DAMVIQNPRYQVTQFGKPVTLSCSQTLNHNVMYWYQQKSSQAPKLLFHYYDKDFNNEADTPDNFQSRRPNTSFCFLDIRSPGLGDTAMYLCATSRDADSPSYEQYFGPGTRLTVT.

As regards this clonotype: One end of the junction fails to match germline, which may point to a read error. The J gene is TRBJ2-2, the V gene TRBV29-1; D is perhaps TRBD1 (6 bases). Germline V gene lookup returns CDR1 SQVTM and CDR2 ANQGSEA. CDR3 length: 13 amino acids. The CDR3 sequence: CGVRGQYTGELFF. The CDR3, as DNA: TGCGGCGTCAGGGGACAATACACCGGGGAGCTGTTTTTT.

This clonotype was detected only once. The CDR3 reads CASQLLRARGTGELFF. In DNA, the CDR3 is TGTGCCAGCCAGTTACTTAGGGCTCGGGGCACCGGGGAGCTGTTTTTT. This chain links TRBV3-1 with TRBJ2-2, with D tentatively TRBD2 (5 bases). The CDR3 has 16 residues. V lost 8 bases and J lost 4, with 20 bases in between. Germline values: CDR1 LGHDT, CDR2 YNNKEL (reference sequence).

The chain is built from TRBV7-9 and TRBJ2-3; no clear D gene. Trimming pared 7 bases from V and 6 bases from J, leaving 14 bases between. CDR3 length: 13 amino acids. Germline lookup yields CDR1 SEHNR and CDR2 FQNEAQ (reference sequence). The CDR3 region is CASNLATPDTQYF. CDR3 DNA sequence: TGTGCCAGCAACCTCGCCACCCCCGATACGCAGTATTTT.

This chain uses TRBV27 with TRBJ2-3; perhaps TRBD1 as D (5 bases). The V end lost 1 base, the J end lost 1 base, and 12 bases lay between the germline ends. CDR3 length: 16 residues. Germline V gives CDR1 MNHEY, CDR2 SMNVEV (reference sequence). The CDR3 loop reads CASSLFRQGGTDTQYF. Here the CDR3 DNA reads TGTGCCAGCAGTTTATTCAGGCAGGGTGGCACAGATACGCAGTATTTT.

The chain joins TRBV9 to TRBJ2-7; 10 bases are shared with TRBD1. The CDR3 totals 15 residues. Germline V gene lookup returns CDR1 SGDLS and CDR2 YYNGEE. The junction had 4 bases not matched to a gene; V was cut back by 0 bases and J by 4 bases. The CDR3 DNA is TGTGCCAGCAGCGTAGGGGGGACAGGGGAATACGAGCAGTACTTC. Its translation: CASSVGGTGEYEQYF.

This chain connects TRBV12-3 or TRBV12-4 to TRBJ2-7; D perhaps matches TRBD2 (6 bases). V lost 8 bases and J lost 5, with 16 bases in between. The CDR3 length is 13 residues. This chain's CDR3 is CASGLGGLDEQYF. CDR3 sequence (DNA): TGTGCCAGCGGCCTTGGGGGGTTGGACGAGCAGTACTTC.

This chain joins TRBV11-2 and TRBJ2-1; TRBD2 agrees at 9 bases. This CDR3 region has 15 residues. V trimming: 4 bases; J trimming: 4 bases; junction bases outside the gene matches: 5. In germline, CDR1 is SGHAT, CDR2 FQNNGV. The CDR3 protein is CASSWLAGPYNEQFF. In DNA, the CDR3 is TGTGCCAGCAGCTGGCTAGCGGGACCTTACAATGAGCAGTTCTTC. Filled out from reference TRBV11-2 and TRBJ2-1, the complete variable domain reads EAGVAQSPRYKIIEKRQSVAFWCNPISGHATLYWYQQILGQGPKLLIQFQNNGVVDDSQLPKDRFSAERLKGVDSTLKIQPAKLEDSAVYLCASSWLAGPYNEQFFGPGTRLTVL.

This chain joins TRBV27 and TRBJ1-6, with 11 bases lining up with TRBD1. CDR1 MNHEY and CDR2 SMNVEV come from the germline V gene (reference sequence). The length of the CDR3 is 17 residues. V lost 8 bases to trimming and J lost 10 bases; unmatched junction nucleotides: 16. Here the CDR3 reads CASQNLGDRGVRSPLHF. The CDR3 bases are TGTGCCAGCCAAAACCTTGGGGACAGGGGGGTGCGGTCACCCCTCCACTTT.

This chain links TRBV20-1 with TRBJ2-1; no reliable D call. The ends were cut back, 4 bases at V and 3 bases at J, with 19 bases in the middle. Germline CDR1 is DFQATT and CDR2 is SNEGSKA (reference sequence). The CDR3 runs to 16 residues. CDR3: CSATTRVAENYNEQFF. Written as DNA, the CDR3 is TGCAGTGCTACGACTCGTGTAGCAGAAAACTACAATGAGCAGTTCTTC.

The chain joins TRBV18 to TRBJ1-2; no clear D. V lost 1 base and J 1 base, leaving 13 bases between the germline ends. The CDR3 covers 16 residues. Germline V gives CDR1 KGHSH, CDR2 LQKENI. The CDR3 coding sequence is TGTGCCAGCTCACCACGATGGGGAAAGGTTAACTATGGCTACACCTTC. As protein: CASSPRWGKVNYGYTF.

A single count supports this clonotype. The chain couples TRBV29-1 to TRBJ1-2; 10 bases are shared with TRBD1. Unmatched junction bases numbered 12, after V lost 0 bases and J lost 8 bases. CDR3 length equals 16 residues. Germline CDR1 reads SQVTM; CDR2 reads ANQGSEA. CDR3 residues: CSVEDRLGQGVQGYTF. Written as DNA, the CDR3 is TGCAGCGTTGAAGATCGGTTAGGACAGGGGGTACAGGGCTACACCTTC.

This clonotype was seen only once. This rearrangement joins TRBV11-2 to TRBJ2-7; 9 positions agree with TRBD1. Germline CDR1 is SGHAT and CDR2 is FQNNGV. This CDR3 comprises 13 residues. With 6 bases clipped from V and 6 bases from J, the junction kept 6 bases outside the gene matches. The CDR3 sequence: CASSPTGGFEQYF. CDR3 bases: TGTGCCAGCAGTCCCACAGGGGGCTTCGAGCAGTACTTC.

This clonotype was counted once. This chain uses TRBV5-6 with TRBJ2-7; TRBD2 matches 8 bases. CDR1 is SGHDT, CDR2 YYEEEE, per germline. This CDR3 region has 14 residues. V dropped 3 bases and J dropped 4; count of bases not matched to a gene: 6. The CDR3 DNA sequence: TGTGCCAGCAGCTGGGGGACTAGGGGTTACGAGCAGTACTTC. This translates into CASSWGTRGYEQYF.

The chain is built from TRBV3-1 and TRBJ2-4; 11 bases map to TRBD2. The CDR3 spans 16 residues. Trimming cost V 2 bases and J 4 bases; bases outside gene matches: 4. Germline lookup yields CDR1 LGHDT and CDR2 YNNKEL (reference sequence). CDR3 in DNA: TGTGCCAGCAGCCAAAAGCCTAGCGGGAGGAAAAACATTCAGTACTTC. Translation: CASSQKPSGRKNIQYF.

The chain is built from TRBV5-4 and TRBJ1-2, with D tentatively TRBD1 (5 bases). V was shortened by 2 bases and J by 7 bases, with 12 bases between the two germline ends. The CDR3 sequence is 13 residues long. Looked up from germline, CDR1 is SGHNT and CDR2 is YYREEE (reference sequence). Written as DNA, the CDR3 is TGTGCCAGCAGCTTCGACGGGGGGACTGGCTACACCTTC. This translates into CASSFDGGTGYTF.

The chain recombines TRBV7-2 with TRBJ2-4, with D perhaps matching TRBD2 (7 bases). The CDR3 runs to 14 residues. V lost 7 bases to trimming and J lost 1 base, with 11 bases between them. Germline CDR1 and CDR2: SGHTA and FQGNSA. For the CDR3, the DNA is TGTGCCAGCACCTCGGGGGGCGCCAAAAACATTCAGTACTTC. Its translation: CASTSGGAKNIQYF.